This T cell receptor beta chain came from a study of blood T cells in healthy people across ages. Whole-study findings and limits: Estimated diversity across one million T cells was deemed an underestimate.

Trimming cost V 2 bases and J 3 bases, with 15 bases left between them. Germline V gene data show CDR1 as SGHTA and CDR2 as FQGTGA. The CDR3 runs to 16 residues. A remark on this clonotype: The antigen remains undetermined.

With a J-beta primer mix and a sample-barcoded 5' primer, a second PCR ran about 7 to 12 cycles. TCRdb re-analysed the 5' RACE reads in MiXCR, keeping a single row per CDR3 protein. Of 700,000 to 950,000 distinct CDR3 sequences listed, 58% are singletons. Source material: blood. This receptor was identified in a man younger than 40 in good health. The chain has TRBV7-3 and TRBJ2-3; possibly TRBD1 or TRBD2 for D (6 bases each). As DNA, the CDR3 is TGTGCCAGCAGCTTATCGGGGGCCCCCCGGACAGATACGCAGTATTTT. Translated, it gives CASSLSGAPRTDTQYF.